This passage covers 17 T cell receptor beta chains from one sample sequenced in a study of identical twins. TCRdb ran MiXCR on the 5' RACE reads and lists one entry per CDR3 protein. The table lists 200,000 to 250,000 distinct CDR3 sequences, 5.5% to 8% of them singletons. The sample was also reused in another study, on yellow fever vaccine responses in identical twins.

Sequencing input: memory (CD45RO+) T cells sorted from blood. Receptors originate from a woman between 18 and 30 years old in good health.

The chain combines TRBV7-2 with TRBJ2-5; 10 bases line up with TRBD2. This CDR3 comprises 15 residues. J gave up 1 base and V 5 bases, and 4 bases lay outside the gene matches. The germline V gene encodes CDR1 SGHTA and CDR2 FQGNSA. The CDR3 sequence is CASSRTSGIQETQYF. Here the CDR3 DNA reads TGTGCCAGCAGCCGTACTAGCGGGATCCAAGAGACCCAGTACTTC.

This clonotype has only a few counts. This sequence joins TRBV10-3 and TRBJ1-1; no firm D call. CDR1 ENHRY and CDR2 SYGVKD come from the germline V gene. The CDR3 extends over 13 amino acids. The V end lost 11 bases, the J end lost 3 bases, and 16 bases lay between the germline ends. DNA for the CDR3: TGTGCCTCCAAAAGACGGGAAGACACTGAAGCTTTCTTT. This translates into CASKRREDTEAFF.

The chain uses TRBV20-1 and TRBJ1-5; no clear D. V was pared by 7 bases and J by 1 base, with 14 bases between. Germline CDR1 and CDR2: DFQATT and SNEGSKA (reference sequence). The CDR3 totals 14 residues. CDR3 in amino acids: CSVQNTFSNQPQHF. CDR3 coding DNA: TGCAGTGTTCAGAACACTTTCAGCAATCAGCCCCAGCATTTT.

At least ten counts were recorded for this clonotype. CDR3 amino acids: CSASVGKAGGYTF. The CDR3 region has the DNA TGCAGTGCTAGTGTCGGAAAGGCCGGTGGCTACACCTTC. The V call is TRBV20-1, the J call TRBJ1-2; the D is unclear. This CDR3 has 13 residues. Trimming cost V 3 bases and J 7 bases, with 15 bases left between them. CDR1 is DFQATT, CDR2 SNEGSKA, per germline (reference sequence).

This clonotype was seen at least ten times. The chain joins TRBV7-3 to TRBJ2-3, with a weak D call TRBD2 (6 bases). CDR3 length: 16 amino acids. V lost 5 bases and J 7 bases, leaving 22 bases between the germline ends. Germline V gene lookup returns CDR1 SGHTA and CDR2 FQGTGA. In nucleotides, the CDR3 is TGTGCCAGCAGCCCCTACGGAGGGGCCCTCGCCAATACGCAGTATTTT. As protein: CASSPYGGALANTQYF.

This clonotype was counted many times. The rearrangement links TRBV9 to TRBJ2-1; unclear D gene. Trimming stripped 3 bases from V and 4 bases from J, with 17 bases between. This CDR3 comprises 16 residues. Looked up from germline, CDR1 is SGDLS and CDR2 is YYNGEE. CDR3 bases: TGTGCCAGCAGCGCGCGTGCGGTAGATCGGTACAATGAGCAGTTCTTC. Translated: CASSARAVDRYNEQFF.

The chain joins TRBV7-6 to TRBJ1-2, with D perhaps TRBD1 (6 bases). The CDR3 has 12 amino acids. Trimming took off 4 bases at V and 8 bases at J, with 11 bases between the two ends. CDR1 is SGHVS and CDR2 is FNYEAQ in the germline V gene. The CDR3 is CASSSLRGGYTF. CDR3 DNA: TGTGCCAGCAGCTCACTCAGGGGAGGCTACACCTTC.

This clonotype occurred a few times. CDR3 residues: CASSLMTTEAFF. CDR3 in DNA: TGTGCCAGCAGTTTAATGACGACTGAAGCTTTCTTT. This chain connects TRBV28 to TRBJ1-1; D unclear. V shed 2 bases and J shed 5 bases, with 6 bases lying between them. From germline, CDR1 is MDHEN and CDR2 SYDVKM. The CDR3 covers 12 residues.

This clonotype showed up just a few times. The chain combines TRBV12-3 or TRBV12-4 with TRBJ2-1; 10 nucleotides match TRBD2. Trimming took 3 bases from V and 3 from J; bases not matched to a gene: 2. The CDR3 has 15 amino acids. CDR3 nucleotides: TGTGCCAGCAGTTTTCTAGCGGGGGTCTACAATGAGCAGTTCTTC. It specifies CASSFLAGVYNEQFF.

The chain combines TRBV7-2 with TRBJ2-5; maybe TRBD2 (7 bases). The germline V and J ends were trimmed by 1 base and 5 bases, with 14 bases remaining between them. CDR3 size: 15 residues. Germline CDR1 and CDR2: SGHTA and FQGNSA. The CDR3 DNA is TGTGCCAGCAGCTTAGAGGCGGGGGCTAGGGAGACCCAGTACTTC. This encodes CASSLEAGARETQYF.

The chain is built from TRBV20-1 and TRBJ2-5, with a tentative D call TRBD2 (5 bases). CDR1 is DFQATT and CDR2 is SNEGSKA in the germline V gene (reference sequence). This CDR3 has 13 amino acids. V lost 5 bases and J lost 1, with 11 bases in between. In DNA, the CDR3 is TGCAGTGCTGCCTCGGGGTTCCAAGAGACCCAGTACTTC. It encodes CSAASGFQETQYF.

The chain recombines TRBV24-1 with TRBJ2-1, with 16 bases lining up with TRBD2. The CDR3 covers 18 residues. The germline V gene encodes CDR1 KGHDR and CDR2 SFDVKD. The V gene end was trimmed by 2 bases and the J gene end by 8 bases; junction bases not matched to a gene: 8. The CDR3 here is CATSDYPGGTSGGDEQFF. CDR3 coding DNA: TGTGCCACCAGTGATTACCCCGGGGGGACTAGCGGGGGGGATGAGCAGTTCTTC.

The chain carries TRBV6-1 and TRBJ1-1, with 8 bases fitting TRBD1. This CDR3 contains 13 residues. The trim removed 6 bases at V and 6 bases at J, leaving 6 bases unmatched. Per germline, CDR1 MNHNS and CDR2 SASEGT. In DNA, the CDR3 is TGTGCCAGCAGCTCCGGACAGGGCGCTGAAGCTTTCTTT. This codes for CASSSGQGAEAFF.

This clonotype came up many times. The chain is built from TRBV7-9 and TRBJ2-5; 10 nucleotides line up with TRBD1. CDR1 is SEHNR, CDR2 FQNEAQ, per germline (reference sequence). V lost 5 bases and J lost 5; bases outside the gene matches: 8. The CDR3 has 15 amino acids. The CDR3 is CASSLTDRGLETQYF. CDR3 nucleotide sequence: TGTGCCAGCAGCCTCACCGACAGGGGGCTTGAGACCCAGTACTTC.

This clonotype showed up many times. This chain joins TRBV4-2 and TRBJ2-5, with a weak D call TRBD1 (5 bases). V was clipped by 0 bases and J by 4 bases, with 12 bases between them. CDR3 length equals 15 residues. The V gene's germline CDR1 is LGHNA and CDR2 YNFKEQ. This CDR3 is CASSQEWGRGETQYF. The CDR3 bases are TGTGCCAGCAGCCAAGAATGGGGCAGAGGAGAGACCCAGTACTTC.

This clonotype was found many times. The chain couples TRBV24-1 to TRBJ2-1; D ambiguous. This CDR3 region has 11 residues. V dropped 3 bases and J dropped 10 bases, with 6 bases sitting between them. From germline, CDR1 is KGHDR and CDR2 SFDVKD. Here the CDR3 reads CATSDGLEQFF. CDR3 sequence (DNA): TGTGCCACCAGTGATGGCCTAGAGCAGTTCTTC.

In its sample, this clonotype was seen many times. This chain connects TRBV5-1 to TRBJ2-6; a possible D gene is TRBD1 (5 bases). This CDR3 is built from 15 residues. Germline CDR1 reads SGHRS; CDR2 reads YFSETQ. The V end lost 4 bases, the J end lost 0 bases, and 8 bases lay between the germline ends. Here the CDR3 reads CASSNGHSGANVLTF. The CDR3 DNA reads TGCGCCAGCAGCAACGGACACTCTGGGGCCAACGTCCTGACTTTC.